Below, 21 T cell receptor beta chains from the same sample are listed, as sequenced in a study of T cell repertoires in cytomegalovirus infection. Their antigens remain unidentified. TCRdb re-called the reads with MiXCR, one entry per CDR3 protein. The profile shows more than 45,000 distinct CDR3 sequences, about a fifth of them singletons. Sample: CD8+ T cells from cultured PBMCs, taken from culture after CMV antigen stimulation. These receptors all stem from a human donor in good health (CMV status not recorded). Some clones in this sample may be carry-over from other donors' samples.

This clonotype occurred a few times. The chain couples TRBV7-8 to TRBJ1-5; no definite D call. The germline V and J ends were trimmed by 0 bases and 2 bases, with 14 bases remaining between them. The CDR3 has 17 residues. The V gene's germline CDR1 is SGHVS and CDR2 FQNEAQ. CDR3 nucleotides: TGTGCCAGCAGCTTAGCTAGGACTCCCCCTGGCAATCAGCCCCAGCATTTT. Its protein is CASSLARTPPGNQPQHF.

This clonotype was detected many times. This chain links TRBV12-3 or TRBV12-4 with TRBJ2-2; TRBD2 matches 12 bases. Trimming cost V 2 bases and J 3 bases; bases outside gene matches: 10. The CDR3 is made up of 19 amino acids. The CDR3 nucleotides read TGTGCCAGCAGTTTAATGACTAGCGGGAGTTGGGTGGACACCGGGGAGCTGTTTTTT. The encoded protein is CASSLMTSGSWVDTGELFF.

The rearrangement uses TRBV12-3 or TRBV12-4 and TRBJ2-1; D uncertain. CDR3 length equals 14 residues. V was pared by 4 bases and J by 9 bases, with 16 bases between. Here the CDR3 reads CASSSSAVYTEQFF. Written as DNA, the CDR3 is TGTGCCAGCAGTTCGTCGGCGGTGTATACTGAGCAGTTCTTC.

The chain combines TRBV7-2 with TRBJ1-5; 8 bases are shared with TRBD1. This CDR3 comprises 15 residues. The V gene end was trimmed by 4 bases and the J gene end by 6 bases; junction bases not matched to a gene: 8. Germline CDR1 reads SGHTA; CDR2 reads FQGNSA. This CDR3 is CASSSGTGSVQPQHF. The CDR3 DNA follows: TGTGCCAGCAGCTCCGGGACAGGCAGCGTTCAGCCCCAGCATTTT.

The chain employs TRBV18 and TRBJ1-2, with D unresolved. The CDR3 spans 15 residues. V lost 0 bases and J lost 6, with 14 bases in between. Germline V gives CDR1 KGHSH, CDR2 LQKENI. The CDR3 region is CASSPPTPGNDGYTF. As DNA, the CDR3 is TGTGCCAGCTCACCACCGACCCCGGGTAATGATGGCTACACCTTC.

The chain carries TRBV7-1 and TRBJ2-1; possibly TRBD1 for D (5 bases). TRBV7-1 counts as an open reading frame of uncertain function. Trimming took off 4 bases at V and 0 bases at J, with 10 bases between the two ends. The CDR3 has 15 amino acids. CDR3: CASSYRQSSYNEQFF. The CDR3 coding sequence is TGTGCCAGCAGCTACAGACAGAGCTCCTACAATGAGCAGTTCTTC.

This clonotype was counted between two and nine times. The chain recombines TRBV7-8 with TRBJ2-3; D not certain. Germline V gene data show CDR1 as SGHVS and CDR2 as FQNEAQ. With 5 bases removed from V and 6 bases from J, the gap between germline ends came to 12 bases. There are 13 residues in the CDR3. In DNA form, the CDR3 reads TGTGCCAGCAGCCTCGGAGCTGGGGATACGCAGTATTTT. Translation: CASSLGAGDTQYF.

This clonotype has only a few counts. The chain uses TRBV6-6 and TRBJ2-1, with unresolved D. CDR3 size: 12 residues. In germline, CDR1 is MNHNY, CDR2 SVGAGI (reference sequence). The V end lost 0 bases, the J end lost 10 bases, and 7 bases lay between the germline ends. CDR3 region: CASSYSKREQFF. In DNA form, the CDR3 reads TGTGCCAGCAGTTACTCGAAACGGGAGCAGTTCTTC.

The rearrangement joins TRBV7-9 to TRBJ2-1; D unclear. Germline CDR1 is SEHNR and CDR2 is FQNEAQ (reference sequence). The CDR3 has 16 residues. Between the trimmed V and J ends, which lost 4 bases and 2 bases, there was a span of 15 bases. CDR3 in DNA: TGTGCCAGCAGCTCCCGGATGACCCCTACCTACAATGAGCAGTTCTTC. Amino acids: CASSSRMTPTYNEQFF.

V gene TRBV14 combines with J gene TRBJ1-1; TRBD1 might be the D (5 bases). V lost 0 bases to trimming and J lost 6 bases, with 17 bases between them. The germline V gene has CDR1 SGHDN and CDR2 FVKESK. The CDR3 runs to 16 residues. This CDR3 reads CASSQDIRPRGAEAFF. The CDR3 bases are TGTGCCAGCAGCCAAGATATCAGGCCACGGGGCGCTGAAGCTTTCTTT. The variable domain in full, with the rest retrieved from reference TRBV14 and TRBJ1-1, is EAGVTQFPSHSVIEKGQTVTLRCDPISGHDNLYWYRRVMGKEIKFLLHFVKESKQDESGMPNNRFLAERTGGTYSTLKVQPAELEDSGVYFCASSQDIRPRGAEAFFGQGTRLTVV.

The gene calls are TRBV20-1 and TRBJ2-7; 12 positions match TRBD1. Trimming cost V 4 bases and J 7 bases; bases outside gene matches: 11. The germline CDR1 and CDR2 sequences are DFQATT and SNEGSKA (reference sequence). CDR3 length equals 15 residues. Here the CDR3 reads CSAILLGQGAHEQYF. CDR3 nucleotide sequence: TGCAGTGCTATTTTGTTGGGACAGGGGGCGCATGAGCAGTACTTC.

This clonotype was observed at least ten times. The V call is TRBV6-2 or TRBV6-3, the J call TRBJ2-3; D unresolved. V lost 0 bases and J lost 6, with 7 bases in between. CDR3 length: 13 amino acids. The germline gives CDR1 MNHEY, CDR2 SVGEGT. DNA for the CDR3: TGTGCCAGCAGTTACTCGATGGGCGATACGCAGTATTTT. Amino acid sequence: CASSYSMGDTQYF.

The chain is built from TRBV27 and TRBJ1-1, with D maybe TRBD1 (6 bases). Germline loops: CDR1 MNHEY, CDR2 SMNVEV (reference sequence). V lost 6 bases and J 1 base, leaving 15 bases between the germline ends. This CDR3 has 15 amino acids. The DNA for the CDR3 is TGTGCCAGCAGCCCAAGTCAGGGGCGGAACACTGAAGCTTTCTTT. As protein: CASSPSQGRNTEAFF.

This clonotype was counted many times. The rearrangement links TRBV28 to TRBJ1-5; D unresolved. V was cut by 6 bases and J by 3 bases, with 9 bases left in between. From germline, CDR1 is MDHEN and CDR2 SYDVKM. The CDR3 has 13 amino acids. The CDR3 DNA reads TGTGCCAGCAGCCGTGGGTACAATCAGCCCCAGCATTTT. As protein: CASSRGYNQPQHF.

The rearrangement links TRBV12-3 or TRBV12-4 to TRBJ2-3; D is uncertain. V was cut by 5 bases and J by 2 bases, with 8 bases left in between. The CDR3 extends over 13 amino acids. CDR3 bases: TGTGCCAGCAGTCTGGACCACACAGATACGCAGTATTTT. This translates into CASSLDHTDTQYF.

CDR3 DNA sequence: TGTGCCAGCAGCTTATCAGGGCGCAATCAGCCCCAGCATTTT. The encoded protein is CASSLSGRNQPQHF. The J gene is TRBJ1-5, the V gene TRBV7-8; possible D gene TRBD1, 5 bases. The CDR3 is 14 residues long. The V gene lost 2 bases and the J gene lost 2 bases, with 7 bases spanning the gap. Germline V gene sequence: CDR1 SGHVS, CDR2 FQNEAQ.

This clonotype turned up a few times. V and J are TRBV9 and TRBJ2-7; 13 nucleotides align to TRBD2. V trimming: 4 bases; J trimming: 2 bases; junction bases outside the gene matches: 6. The CDR3 length is 16 residues. Germline CDR1 SGDLS, CDR2 YYNGEE. Here the CDR3 DNA reads TGTGCCAGCAGCCCGCGGACTAGCGGGAGACCCTACGAGCAGTACTTC. It specifies CASSPRTSGRPYEQYF.

This clonotype was counted a few times. The V gene is TRBV6-6, the J gene TRBJ2-2; 9 positions match TRBD2. This CDR3 contains 14 residues. CDR1 MNHNY and CDR2 SVGAGI come from the germline V gene (reference sequence). Unmatched junction bases numbered 5, after V lost 7 bases and J lost 5 bases. CDR3 sequence: CASMGGGATGELFF. The CDR3, as DNA: TGTGCCAGCATGGGCGGGGGGGCGACCGGGGAGCTGTTTTTT.

This clonotype has a handful of counts. A read error is possible here, since a much larger clone lies one base away. The genes are TRBV28 and TRBJ2-1, with D unclear. This CDR3 spans 12 amino acids. Trimming removed 8 bases from V and 3 bases from J, with 8 bases in between. The germline gives CDR1 MDHEN, CDR2 SYDVKM. The CDR3 DNA reads TGTGCCAGCCAAGCCTTCTACAATGAGCAGTTCTTC. This translates into CASQAFYNEQFF. Together with reference TRBV28 and TRBJ2-1, the CDR3 gives the full variable domain: DVKVTQSSRYLVKRTGEKVFLECVQDMDHENMFWYRQDPGLGLRLIYFSYDVKMKEKGDIPEGYSVSREKKERFSLILESASTNQTSMYLCASQAFYNEQFFGPGTRLTVL.

In its sample, this clonotype was seen a few times. This rearrangement joins TRBV27 to TRBJ2-2; 9 bases line up with TRBD2. The CDR3 is 17 residues long. Germline values: CDR1 MNHEY, CDR2 SMNVEV (reference sequence). V shed 4 bases, J shed 5 bases, and the junction held 11 bases outside the gene matches. The CDR3 reads CASSSFGTSRFTGELFF. Here the CDR3 DNA reads TGTGCCAGCAGTTCTTTCGGGACTAGCAGATTTACCGGGGAGCTGTTTTTT.

The rearrangement links TRBV11-2 to TRBJ2-7; D unclear. The V gene lost 1 base and the J gene lost 3 bases, with 7 bases spanning the gap. CDR1 is SGHAT and CDR2 is FQNNGV in the germline V gene. This CDR3 has 13 amino acids. As DNA, the CDR3 is TGTGCCAGCAGCTTAGGGGCAGGCTACGAGCAGTACTTC. Protein sequence: CASSLGAGYEQYF. The full variable domain, completed using reference TRBV11-2 and TRBJ2-7, is EAGVAQSPRYKIIEKRQSVAFWCNPISGHATLYWYQQILGQGPKLLIQFQNNGVVDDSQLPKDRFSAERLKGVDSTLKIQPAKLEDSAVYLCASSLGAGYEQYFGPGTRLTVT.